The 21 T cell receptor beta chains below come from one sample, sequenced in a study of cytomegalovirus exposure and HLA in healthy donors. Amplification used 60 Vbeta primers and 13 Jbeta primers. The method was immunoSEQ multiplex PCR; TCRdb's version includes in-frame clones alone and lacks a portion of them. The sample includes some 95,000 clones, approximately 81% of them seen just once. Sequencing was performed on PBMCs. These receptors came from a woman in her thirties or forties in good health and CMV-seropositive.

The chain combines TRBV5-1 with TRBJ2-7, with D tentatively TRBD2 (5 bases). The CDR3 is 14 amino acids. Trimming pared 2 bases from V and 2 bases from J, leaving 11 bases between. Germline V gives CDR1 SGHRS, CDR2 YFSETQ. The CDR3, as DNA: TGCGCCAGCAGCTTAGCGGAAAAACCCTACGAGCAGTACTTC. It translates to CASSLAEKPYEQYF. Full variable domain (remainder filled in from reference TRBV5-1 and TRBJ2-7): KAGVTQTPRYLIKTRGQQVTLSCSPISGHRSVSWYQQTPGQGLQFLFEYFSETQRNKGNFPGRFSGRQFSNSRSEMNVSTLELGDSALYLCASSLAEKPYEQYFGPGTRLTVT.

The V call is TRBV5-1, the J call TRBJ1-1, with D perhaps matching TRBD1 (6 bases). The CDR3 runs 15 residues. The germline CDR1 and CDR2 sequences are SGHRS and YFSETQ. Trimming shortened V by 3 bases and J by 5 bases, and 17 bases separated the two germline ends. This CDR3 reads CASSSLQGVKTEAFF. As DNA, the CDR3 is TGCGCCAGCAGCTCCTTACAGGGAGTTAAGACTGAAGCTTTCTTT.

The V and J genes are TRBV28 and TRBJ1-1; D might be TRBD1 (6 bases). V gave up 8 bases and J gave up 1 base, with 14 bases separating them. This CDR3 region has 14 residues. Germline loops: CDR1 MDHEN, CDR2 SYDVKM. The CDR3 nucleotides are TGTGCCAGCTATCAAAGGGGGAAGAACACTGAAGCTTTCTTT. It yields the protein CASYQRGKNTEAFF.

V is TRBV9 and J is TRBJ2-1; TRBD2 might be the D (5 bases). In germline, CDR1 is SGDLS, CDR2 YYNGEE. The germline V and J ends were trimmed by 0 bases and 4 bases, with 11 bases remaining between them. The CDR3 runs to 15 residues. The DNA of the CDR3 is TGTGCCAGCAGCGTAGGGGATAGCGCTTACAATGAGCAGTTCTTC. Translating it yields CASSVGDSAYNEQFF. The entire variable domain, with the rest obtained from reference TRBV9 and TRBJ2-1, is as follows: DSGVTQTPKHLITATGQRVTLRCSPRSGDLSVYWYQQSLDQGLQFLIQYYNGEERAKGNILERFSAQQFPDLHSELNLSSLELGDSALYFCASSVGDSAYNEQFFGPGTRLTVL.

The gene calls are TRBV6-5 and TRBJ1-5; D is uncertain. The CDR3 is made up of 12 amino acids. Germline lookup yields CDR1 MNHEY and CDR2 SVGAGI. V shed 8 bases and J shed 3 bases, with 8 bases lying between them. The DNA of the CDR3 is TGTGCCAGCGGAGGGTTCAATCAGCCCCAGCATTTT. Translating gives CASGGFNQPQHF.

The gene calls are TRBV5-6 and TRBJ1-5, with TRBD1 matching over 7 bases. This CDR3 spans 14 amino acids. Germline CDR1 reads SGHDT; CDR2 reads YYEEEE. After removal of 4 bases from V and 1 base from J, the junction contained 2 bases not matched to a gene. CDR3 loop: CASSEGQSNQPQHF. In nucleotides, the CDR3 is TGTGCCAGCAGCGAGGGACAGAGCAATCAGCCCCAGCATTTT.

The chain recombines TRBV5-1 with TRBJ2-1; 7 bases match TRBD2. Trimming cost V 0 bases and J 0 bases; bases outside gene matches: 3. The length of the CDR3 is 16 residues. The germline V gene has CDR1 SGHRS and CDR2 YFSETQ. The CDR3 spells CASSLASGSSYNEQFF. CDR3 DNA: TGCGCCAGCAGCTTGGCTAGCGGAAGCTCCTACAATGAGCAGTTCTTC.

The chain has TRBV7-2 and TRBJ2-5, with 13 bases aligning to TRBD2. CDR3 size: 16 residues. Trimming at V came to 2 bases and at J to 7 bases, leaving 7 bases not matched to a gene. Germline-derived CDR1 and CDR2 are SGHTA and FQGNSA. CDR3 nucleotides: TGTGCCAGCAGCTTAAAGGGGACTAGCGGGACTGGGACCCAGTACTTC. It yields the protein CASSLKGTSGTGTQYF. Variable domain in full (rest from reference TRBV7-2 and TRBJ2-5): GAGVSQSPSNKVTEKGKDVELRCDPISGHTALYWYRQSLGQGLEFLIYFQGNSAPDKSGLPSDRFSAERTGGSVSTLTIQRTQQEDSAVYLCASSLKGTSGTGTQYFGPGTRLLVL.

The chain uses TRBV6-5 and TRBJ2-5; the match to TRBD1 covers 7 bases. V trimming: 2 bases; J trimming: 7 bases; junction bases outside the gene matches: 7. Germline V gene sequence: CDR1 MNHEY, CDR2 SVGAGI. The CDR3 sequence is 14 residues long. In DNA, the CDR3 is TGTGCCAGCAGTTACGATAGGGGGCAGGCGACCCAGTACTTC. Its translation: CASSYDRGQATQYF.

This clone was counted a few times. CDR3 bases: TGTGCCAGCAGCCTGGAGGGACTAGCGGGAGTAGATACGCAGTATTTT. The encoded protein is CASSLEGLAGVDTQYF. The chain couples TRBV5-4 to TRBJ2-3; 14 positions agree with TRBD2. Losses at the gene ends were 4 bases for V and 5 bases for J; bases not matched to a gene: 6. Germline V gene sequence: CDR1 SGHNT, CDR2 YYREEE (reference sequence). The CDR3 totals 16 residues.

The gene calls are TRBV27 and TRBJ2-3, with D perhaps matching TRBD1 (5 bases). Germline lookup yields CDR1 MNHEY and CDR2 SMNVEV (reference sequence). The V gene lost 6 bases and the J gene lost 0 bases, with 10 bases spanning the gap. This CDR3 spans 14 amino acids. CDR3 bases: TGTGCCAGCAGAACAGGTTCTAGCACAGATACGCAGTATTTT. Translated, it gives CASRTGSSTDTQYF.

This clone was detected once. The chain joins TRBV4-1 to TRBJ1-1, with 10 bases fitting TRBD1. The CDR3 is 15 residues long. In germline, CDR1 is MGHRA, CDR2 YSYEKL. V lost 5 bases, J lost 0 bases, and 3 bases stayed unmatched. CDR3 in DNA: TGCGCCAGCAGCAGGGGACAGGGGATGAACACTGAAGCTTTCTTT. Protein product: CASSRGQGMNTEAFF.

The chain is built from TRBV4-2 and TRBJ2-3, with TRBD2 identical over 10 bases. The CDR3 runs 17 residues. The V gene's germline CDR1 is LGHNA and CDR2 YNFKEQ. Unmatched junction bases numbered 8, after V lost 0 bases and J lost 5 bases. For the CDR3, the DNA is TGTGCCAGCAGCCAAGAAAGCCAGCGGGAGGGCATAGATACGCAGTATTTT. Its translation: CASSQESQREGIDTQYF.

The chain has TRBV7-2 and TRBJ2-1; 11 nucleotides match TRBD2. Trimming at V came to 3 bases and at J to 2 bases, leaving 3 bases not matched to a gene. The CDR3 extends over 16 amino acids. Germline V gene lookup returns CDR1 SGHTA and CDR2 FQGNSA. In DNA form, the CDR3 reads TGTGCCAGCAGCTTTGTAGCGGGAGGGCCCTACAATGAGCAGTTCTTC. It translates to CASSFVAGGPYNEQFF.

The V call is TRBV6-5, the J call TRBJ2-7; D is unresolved. This CDR3 contains 14 residues. Germline CDR1 is MNHEY and CDR2 is SVGAGI. Trimming pared 4 bases from V and 0 bases from J, leaving 10 bases between. CDR3 residues: CASSSRLASYEQYF. DNA of the CDR3: TGTGCCAGCAGTTCTCGACTTGCCTCCTACGAGCAGTACTTC.

Points on this clone: A junction end diverges from the germline sequence, so it may reflect a read error. The genes are TRBV7-9 and TRBJ1-5; 9 nucleotides align to TRBD1. Germline V gives CDR1 SEHNR, CDR2 FQNEAQ (reference sequence). There are 17 residues in the CDR3. The CDR3 DNA reads TGTTCCAGCAGCAAGGGACAGGGAGGAGGTAGCAATCAGCCCCAGCATTTT. Translated: CSSSKGQGGGSNQPQHF.

This clone was seen only a few times. The chain carries TRBV6-5 and TRBJ1-1, with 9 bases aligning to TRBD1. The trim removed 5 bases at V and 5 bases at J, leaving 6 bases unmatched. From germline, CDR1 is MNHEY and CDR2 SVGAGI. The CDR3 contains 14 residues. CDR3 sequence: CASSEGQGLTEAFF. The CDR3 nucleotides are TGTGCCAGCAGTGAGGGACAGGGTCTTACTGAAGCTTTCTTT.

For this clone: At one of its ends the junction is not consistent with the germline gene, which may arise from a read error. The genes are TRBV18 and TRBJ1-5, with D tentatively TRBD1 (6 bases). CDR1 is KGHSH, CDR2 LQKENI, per germline. The CDR3 extends over 14 amino acids. The CDR3 DNA reads TGTACCAGCTCAGCAGGGGTTGCGGGTCAGCCCCAGCATTTT. It yields the protein CTSSAGVAGQPQHF.

The chain is built from TRBV7-6 and TRBJ1-5, with D possibly being TRBD1 (5 bases). CDR1 SGHVS and CDR2 FNYEAQ come from the germline V gene. This CDR3 spans 15 amino acids. Trimming removed 2 bases from V and 4 bases from J, with 12 bases in between. The CDR3 sequence: CASSLTDSSNQPQHF. CDR3 in DNA: TGTGCCAGCAGCTTAACCGACAGTTCAAATCAGCCCCAGCATTTT.

This chain joins TRBV5-1 and TRBJ2-2; 7 bases map to TRBD1. This CDR3 is built from 14 residues. CDR1 is SGHRS and CDR2 is YFSETQ in the germline V gene. V lost 0 bases, J lost 7 bases, and 3 bases stayed unmatched. The CDR3 sequence is CASSLEGADGELFF. The CDR3 nucleotides are TGCGCCAGCAGCTTGGAGGGGGCGGACGGGGAGCTGTTTTTT. The variable domain in full, with the rest retrieved from reference TRBV5-1 and TRBJ2-2, is KAGVTQTPRYLIKTRGQQVTLSCSPISGHRSVSWYQQTPGQGLQFLFEYFSETQRNKGNFPGRFSGRQFSNSRSEMNVSTLELGDSALYLCASSLEGADGELFFGEGSRLTVL.

The chain recombines TRBV2 with TRBJ2-5; D is ambiguous. Trimming removed 7 bases at V and 4 bases at J, with 13 bases between. This CDR3 is built from 13 residues. Germline CDR1 is SNHLY and CDR2 is FYNNEI. The CDR3 nucleotides read TGTGCCAGCACCGAGCTTCCGCCAGAGACCCAGTACTTC. It translates to CASTELPPETQYF.